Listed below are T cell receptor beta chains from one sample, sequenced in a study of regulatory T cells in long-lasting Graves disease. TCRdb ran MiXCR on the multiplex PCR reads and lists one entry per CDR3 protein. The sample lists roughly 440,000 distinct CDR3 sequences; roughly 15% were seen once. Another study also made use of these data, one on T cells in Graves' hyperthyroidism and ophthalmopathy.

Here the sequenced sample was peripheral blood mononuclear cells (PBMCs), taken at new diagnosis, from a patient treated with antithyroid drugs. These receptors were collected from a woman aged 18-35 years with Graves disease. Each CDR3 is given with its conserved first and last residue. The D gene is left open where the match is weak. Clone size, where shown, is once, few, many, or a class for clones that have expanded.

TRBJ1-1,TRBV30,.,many,TGTGCCTGGAGTTCCCCGAACACTGAAGCTTTCTTT,CAWSSPNTEAFF
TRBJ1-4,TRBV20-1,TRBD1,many,TGCAGTGCCAGAAGGGGGCTGACTAATGAAAAACTGTTTTTT,CSARRGLTNEKLFF
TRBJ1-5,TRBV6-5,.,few,TGTGCCAGCAGTTACGACGGTTTTAGCAATCAGCCCCAGCATTTT,CASSYDGFSNQPQHF
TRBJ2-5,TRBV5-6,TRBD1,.,TGTGCCAGTATAAAGGGGACAGAGCAAGAGACCCAGTACTTC,CASIKGTEQETQYF
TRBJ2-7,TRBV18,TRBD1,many,TGTGCCAGCTCACCGGGACAGCCAGCCTACTACGAGCAGTACTTC,CASSPGQPAYYEQYF
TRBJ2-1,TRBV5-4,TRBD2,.,TGTGCCAGCAGCTTTCCGTTAGCGGGAGGACTATACAATGAGCAGTTCTTC,CASSFPLAGGLYNEQFF
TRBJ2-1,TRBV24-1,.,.,TGTGCCACCAGTGATTTGTTGGGCGATGAGCAGTTCTTC,CATSDLLGDEQFF
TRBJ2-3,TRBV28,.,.,TGTGCCAGCAGTAGAGGGGGGGATGCCACAGATACGCAGTATTTT,CASSRGGDATDTQYF
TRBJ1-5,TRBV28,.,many,TGTGCCAGCAGTATACAGGGAGGCAATCAGCCCCAGCATTTT,CASSIQGGNQPQHF
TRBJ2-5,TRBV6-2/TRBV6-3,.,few,TGTGCCAGCAGTGAACCAGTGGGGAAGACCCAGTACTTC,CASSEPVGKTQYF
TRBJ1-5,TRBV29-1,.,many,TGCAGCGTTGCGGGTAACAATCAGCCCCAGCATTTT,CSVAGNNQPQHF
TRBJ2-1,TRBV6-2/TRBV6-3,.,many,TGTGCCAGCAGTTACCCCGGACTGCCCAATGAGCAGTTCTTC,CASSYPGLPNEQFF
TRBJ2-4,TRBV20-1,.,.,TGCAGTGCTAGAGATCCCGGGGGTACCAAAAACATTCAGTACTTC,CSARDPGGTKNIQYF
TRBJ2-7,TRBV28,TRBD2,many,TGTGCCAGCGGAGAAGGGGGAAGACTAGCGGGAGTTTGGCAGTACTTC,CASGEGGRLAGVWQYF
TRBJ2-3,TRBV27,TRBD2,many,TGTGCCAGCAGTTTTGCTAGCGGGCGCCCAGATACGCAGTATTTT,CASSFASGRPDTQYF
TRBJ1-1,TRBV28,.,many,TGTGCCAGCAATATACAAGGCTGGGAGGCTTTCTTT,CASNIQGWEAFF
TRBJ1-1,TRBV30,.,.,TGTGCCTGGAGTAATGCGTATGAAGCTTTCTTT,CAWSNAYEAFF
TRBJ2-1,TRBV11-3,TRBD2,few,TGTGCCAGCAGCTCCACTCCGGGACTAGCGGGCTTCCTCTCCTACAATGAGCAGTTCTTC,CASSSTPGLAGFLSYNEQFF
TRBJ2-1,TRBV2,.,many,TGTGCCAGCAGTGAGCCAGTGAACAATGAGCAGTTCTTC,CASSEPVNNEQFF
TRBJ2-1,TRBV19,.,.,TGTGCCAGTACCACCCCCCCGAGGAATGAGCAGTTCTTC,CASTTPPRNEQFF
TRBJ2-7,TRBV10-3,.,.,TGTGCCATCAGTGAGGGGATGGGGTTGGACTTC,CAISEGMGLDF
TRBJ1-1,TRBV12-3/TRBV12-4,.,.,TGTGCCAGCAGTCCTCCGTCCAGCTTT,CASSPPSSF
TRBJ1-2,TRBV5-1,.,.,TGCGCCAGCAGCTTGGGGACAGCGACCTATGGCTACACCTTC,CASSLGTATYGYTF
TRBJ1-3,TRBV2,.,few,TGTGCCAGCAGGGAAGCGGGGGGCTCTGGAAACACCATATATTTT,CASREAGGSGNTIYF
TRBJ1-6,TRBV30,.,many,TGTGCCTGGAGCCCTCCGGGGCTACCCCTCCACTTT,CAWSPPGLPLHF
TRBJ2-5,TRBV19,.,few,TGTGCCAGTAGTATATGGGGGTCTGGAGGAACAAACCAAGAGACCCAGTACTTC,CASSIWGSGGTNQETQYF
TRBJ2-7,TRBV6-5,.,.,TGTGCCAGCAGTTACGGGACAACATACGAGCAGTACTTC,CASSYGTTYEQYF
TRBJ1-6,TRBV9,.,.,TGTGCCAGCAGCGTAGATGTACAGGGAGATTCACCCCTCCACTTT,CASSVDVQGDSPLHF
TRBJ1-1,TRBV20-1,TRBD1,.,TGCAGTGCTAGAGCGGCAGGGGGCACTGAAGCTTTCTTT,CSARAAGGTEAFF
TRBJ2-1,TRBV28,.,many,TGTGCCAGTCGCGGGAATGGCGATGAGCAGTTCTTC,CASRGNGDEQFF
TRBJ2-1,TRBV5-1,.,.,TGCGCCAGCAGCTTGGGGGCCCCTAGGAATGAGCAGTTCTTC,CASSLGAPRNEQFF
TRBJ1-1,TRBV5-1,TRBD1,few,TGCGCCAGCAGCTTGGACAGGGGATTGAGCACTGAAGCTTTCTTT,CASSLDRGLSTEAFF
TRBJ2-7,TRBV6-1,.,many,TGTGCCACCAGGAGGAACCTCTACGAGCAGTACTTC,CATRRNLYEQYF
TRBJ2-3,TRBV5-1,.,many,TGCGCAACCGCCTTGGGGGTCTCGCGGGCAGATACGCAGTATTTT,CATALGVSRADTQYF
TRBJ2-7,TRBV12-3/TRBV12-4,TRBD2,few,TGTGCCAGCAGTTCTAGCGGGAGCCACGAGCAGTACTTC,CASSSSGSHEQYF
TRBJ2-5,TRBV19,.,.,TGTGCCAGTAGCCAGGCAGGGGGGTTTTTGGAGACCCAGTACTTC,CASSQAGGFLETQYF
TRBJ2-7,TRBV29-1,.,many,TGCAGCGTTGAAGACGGGGGATCCTACGAGCAGTACTTC,CSVEDGGSYEQYF
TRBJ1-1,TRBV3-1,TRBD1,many,TGTGCCAGCAGCCAATCCGGGACAGGGGATGCTGAAGCTTTCTTT,CASSQSGTGDAEAFF
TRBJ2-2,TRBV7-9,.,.,TGTGCCAGCAGCTTAGCGCTCGGACTTGGGGCCGGGGAGCTGTTTTTT,CASSLALGLGAGELFF
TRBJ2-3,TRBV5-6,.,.,TGTGCCAGCAGTTGGGGGCCAGATACGCAGTATTTT,CASSWGPDTQYF
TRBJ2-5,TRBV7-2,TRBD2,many,TGTGCCAGCAGCTTAGACGGGGCGGGAGTCGGAGAGACCCAGTACTTC,CASSLDGAGVGETQYF
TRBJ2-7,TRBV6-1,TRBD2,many,TGTGCCAGCAGTGAAAGGTCTAGCGGGAGAACCTACGAGCAGTACTTC,CASSERSSGRTYEQYF
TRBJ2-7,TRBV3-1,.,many,TGTGCCAGCAGCCTCCGGGGCTCTACGGAGCAGTACTTC,CASSLRGSTEQYF
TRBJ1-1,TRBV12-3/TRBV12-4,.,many,TGTGCCAGCAGTTTTCCCGGGGGCACTGAAGCTTTCTTT,CASSFPGGTEAFF
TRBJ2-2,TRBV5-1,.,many,TGCGCCAGCAGCTTGGTAGGGACGAACACCGGGGAGCTGTTTTTT,CASSLVGTNTGELFF
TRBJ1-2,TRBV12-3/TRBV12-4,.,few,TGTGCCAGCAGCCGAAACTATGGCTACACCTTC,CASSRNYGYTF
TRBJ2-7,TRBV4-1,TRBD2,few,TGCGCCAGCAGCGACCTAGCGGGCGAAGCCTACGAGCAGTACTTC,CASSDLAGEAYEQYF
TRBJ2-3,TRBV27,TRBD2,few,TGTGCCAGCAGTTGGGCGGGAGGCCCCACAGATACGCAGTATTTT,CASSWAGGPTDTQYF
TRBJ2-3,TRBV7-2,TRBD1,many,TGTGCCAGCAGCTGGGACAGAAGCACAGATACGCAGTATTTT,CASSWDRSTDTQYF
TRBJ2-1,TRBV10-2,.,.,TGCGCCAGCAGGTTCCGGGACGGCTACAATGAGCAGTTCTTC,CASRFRDGYNEQFF